The source of this TCR beta chain is a study of T-cell reconstitution after alpha-beta-depleted transplantation in children. The CDR3 is 13 amino acids. This clonotype was found many times. Germline is not matched at one junction end, which may reflect a read error. For TCRbeta, the library was prepared with unique molecular identifiers. Using its own MiXCR run on the PCR reads, TCRdb lists one record per CDR3 protein. There are more than 150,000 distinct CDR3 sequences in the sample; just over 14% occur only once, and approximately 13% lies in the top ten. The source material was PBMCs from the stem cell graft donor, sampled from the stem cell graft. The V gene is TRBV12-3 or TRBV12-4, the J gene TRBJ2-3; 12 bases align to TRBD1. The receptor comes from a human donor who donated a stem cell graft to a child with acute lymphoblastic leukemia. DNA of the CDR3: TGTGCCAGCAGCCGATCTGGGACAGGGGGCGCTGCCTTT. Encoded protein: CASSRSGTGGAAF.